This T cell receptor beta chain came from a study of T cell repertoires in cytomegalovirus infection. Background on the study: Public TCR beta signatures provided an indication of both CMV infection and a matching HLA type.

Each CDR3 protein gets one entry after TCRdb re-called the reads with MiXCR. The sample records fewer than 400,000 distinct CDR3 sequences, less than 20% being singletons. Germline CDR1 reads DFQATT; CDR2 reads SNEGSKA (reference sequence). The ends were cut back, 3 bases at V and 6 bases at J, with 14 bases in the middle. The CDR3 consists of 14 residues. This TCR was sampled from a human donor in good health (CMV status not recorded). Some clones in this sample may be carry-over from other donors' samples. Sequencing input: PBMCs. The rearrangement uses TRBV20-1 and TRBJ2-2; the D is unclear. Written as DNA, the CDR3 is TGCAGTGCTAGGCTCGCCCCCGGCGCCGGGGAGCTGTTTTTT. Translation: CSARLAPGAGELFF.